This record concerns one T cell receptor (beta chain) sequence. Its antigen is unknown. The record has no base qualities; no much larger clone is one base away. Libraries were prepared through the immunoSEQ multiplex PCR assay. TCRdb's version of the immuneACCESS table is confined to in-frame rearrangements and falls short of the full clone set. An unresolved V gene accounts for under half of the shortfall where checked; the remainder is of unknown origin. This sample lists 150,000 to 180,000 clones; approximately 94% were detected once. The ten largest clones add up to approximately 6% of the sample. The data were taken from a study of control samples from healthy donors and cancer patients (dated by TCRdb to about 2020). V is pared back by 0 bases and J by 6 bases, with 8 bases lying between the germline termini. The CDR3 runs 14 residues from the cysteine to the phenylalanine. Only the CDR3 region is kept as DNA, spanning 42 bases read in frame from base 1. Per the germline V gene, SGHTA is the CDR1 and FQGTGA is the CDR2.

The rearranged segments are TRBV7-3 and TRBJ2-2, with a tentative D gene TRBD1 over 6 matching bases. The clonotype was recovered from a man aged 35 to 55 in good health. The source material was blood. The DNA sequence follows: TGTGCCAGCAGCTTAACGAACAGGGCCGGGGAGCTGTTTTTT. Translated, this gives CASSLTNRAGELFF.